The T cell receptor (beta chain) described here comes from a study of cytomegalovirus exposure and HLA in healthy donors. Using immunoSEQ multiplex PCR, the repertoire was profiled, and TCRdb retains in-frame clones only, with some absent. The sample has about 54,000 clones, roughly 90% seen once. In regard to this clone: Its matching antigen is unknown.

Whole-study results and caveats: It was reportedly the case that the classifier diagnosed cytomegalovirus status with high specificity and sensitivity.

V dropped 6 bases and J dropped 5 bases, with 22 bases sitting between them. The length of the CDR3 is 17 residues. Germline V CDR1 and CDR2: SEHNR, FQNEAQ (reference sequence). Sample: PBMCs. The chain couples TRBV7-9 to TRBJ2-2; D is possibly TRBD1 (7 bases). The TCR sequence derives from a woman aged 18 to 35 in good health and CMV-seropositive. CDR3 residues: CASRIWGTGEETGELFF. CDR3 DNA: TGTGCCAGCAGAATATGGGGAACAGGGGAGGAGACCGGGGAGCTGTTTTTT.